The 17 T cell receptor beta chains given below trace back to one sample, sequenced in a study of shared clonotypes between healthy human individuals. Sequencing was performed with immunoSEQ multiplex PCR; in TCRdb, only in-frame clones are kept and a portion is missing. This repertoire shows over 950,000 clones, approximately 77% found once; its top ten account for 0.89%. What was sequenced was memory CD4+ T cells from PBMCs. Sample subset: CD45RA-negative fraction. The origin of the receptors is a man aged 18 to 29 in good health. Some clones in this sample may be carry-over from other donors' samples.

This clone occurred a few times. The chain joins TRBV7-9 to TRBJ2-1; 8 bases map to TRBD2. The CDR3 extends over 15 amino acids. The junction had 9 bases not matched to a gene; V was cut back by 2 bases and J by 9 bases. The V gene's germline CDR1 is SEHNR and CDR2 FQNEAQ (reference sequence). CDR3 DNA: TGTGCCAGCAGCTTAATCGGCCGACTAGCGCCTGAGCAGTTCTTC. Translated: CASSLIGRLAPEQFF.

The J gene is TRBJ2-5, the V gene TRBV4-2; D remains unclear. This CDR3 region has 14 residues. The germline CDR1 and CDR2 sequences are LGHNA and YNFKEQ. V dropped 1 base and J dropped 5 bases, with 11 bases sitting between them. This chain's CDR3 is CASSQADGGETQYF. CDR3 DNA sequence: TGTGCCAGCAGCCAAGCCGACGGTGGGGAGACCCAGTACTTC.

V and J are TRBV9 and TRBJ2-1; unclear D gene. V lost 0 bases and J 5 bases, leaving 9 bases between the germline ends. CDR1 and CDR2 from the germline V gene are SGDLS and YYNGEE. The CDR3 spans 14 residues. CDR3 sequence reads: CASSVGGRDNEQFF. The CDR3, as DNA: TGTGCCAGCAGCGTAGGCGGAAGGGACAATGAGCAGTTCTTC.

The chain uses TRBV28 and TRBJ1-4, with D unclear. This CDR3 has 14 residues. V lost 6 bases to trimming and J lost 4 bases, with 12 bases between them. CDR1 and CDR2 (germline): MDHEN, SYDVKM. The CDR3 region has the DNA TGTGCCAGCAGGGAGGTGATCGGTAATGAAAAACTGTTTTTT. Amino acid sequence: CASREVIGNEKLFF.

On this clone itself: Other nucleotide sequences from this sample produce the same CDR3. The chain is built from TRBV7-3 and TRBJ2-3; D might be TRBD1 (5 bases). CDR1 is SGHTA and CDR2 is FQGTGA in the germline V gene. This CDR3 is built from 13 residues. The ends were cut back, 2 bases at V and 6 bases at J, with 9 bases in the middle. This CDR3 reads CASSLAGPDTQYF. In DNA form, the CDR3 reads TGTGCCAGCAGCTTAGCAGGGCCTGATACGCAGTATTTT.

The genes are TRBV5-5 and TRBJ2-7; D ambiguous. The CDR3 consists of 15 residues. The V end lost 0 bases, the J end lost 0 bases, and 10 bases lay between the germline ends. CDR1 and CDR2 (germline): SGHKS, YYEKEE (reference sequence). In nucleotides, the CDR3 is TGTGCCAGCAGCTTGGTGGTGTCGGGCTCCTACGAGCAGTACTTC. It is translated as CASSLVVSGSYEQYF.

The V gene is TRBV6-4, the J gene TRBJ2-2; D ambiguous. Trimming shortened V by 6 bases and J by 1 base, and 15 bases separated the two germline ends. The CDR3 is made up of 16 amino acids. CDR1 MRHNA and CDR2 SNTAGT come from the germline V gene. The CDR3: CASSVGIRENTGELFF. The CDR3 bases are TGTGCCAGCAGCGTGGGAATTAGGGAGAACACCGGGGAGCTGTTTTTT.

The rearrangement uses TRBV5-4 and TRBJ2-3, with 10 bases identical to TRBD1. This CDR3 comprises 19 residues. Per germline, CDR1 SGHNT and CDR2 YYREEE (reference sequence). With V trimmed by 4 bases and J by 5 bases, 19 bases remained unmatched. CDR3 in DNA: TGTGCCAGCAGCCCGGGGGGGGGACCCGGGACAGGGGAAGGAGATACGCAGTATTTT. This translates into CASSPGGGPGTGEGDTQYF. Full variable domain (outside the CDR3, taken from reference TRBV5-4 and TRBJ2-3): ETGVTQSPTHLIKTRGQQVTLRCSSQSGHNTVSWYQQALGQGPQFIFQYYREEENGRGNFPPRFSGLQFPNYSSELNVNALELDDSALYLCASSPGGGPGTGEGDTQYFGPGTRLTVL.

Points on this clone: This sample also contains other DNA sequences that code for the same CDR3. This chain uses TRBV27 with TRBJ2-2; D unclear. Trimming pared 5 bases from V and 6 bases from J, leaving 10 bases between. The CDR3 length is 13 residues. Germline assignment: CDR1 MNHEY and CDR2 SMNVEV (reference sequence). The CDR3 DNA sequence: TGTGCCAGCAGTCTAACTCGCGCCGGGGAGCTGTTTTTT. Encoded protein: CASSLTRAGELFF.

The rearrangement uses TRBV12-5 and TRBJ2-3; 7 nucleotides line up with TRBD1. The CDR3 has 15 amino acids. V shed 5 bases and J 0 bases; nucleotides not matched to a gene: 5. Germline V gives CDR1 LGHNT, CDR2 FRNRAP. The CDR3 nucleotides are TGTGCTAGTGGTCTGGGGACAGCTAGCACAGATACGCAGTATTTT. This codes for CASGLGTASTDTQYF.

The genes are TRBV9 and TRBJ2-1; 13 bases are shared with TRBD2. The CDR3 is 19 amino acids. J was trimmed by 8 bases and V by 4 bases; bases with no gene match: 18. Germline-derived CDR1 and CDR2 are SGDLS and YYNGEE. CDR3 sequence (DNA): TGTGCCAGCAGCCAAGATGGGACTAGCGGGGCCCTGGGCACGGATGAGCAGTTCTTC. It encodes CASSQDGTSGALGTDEQFF.

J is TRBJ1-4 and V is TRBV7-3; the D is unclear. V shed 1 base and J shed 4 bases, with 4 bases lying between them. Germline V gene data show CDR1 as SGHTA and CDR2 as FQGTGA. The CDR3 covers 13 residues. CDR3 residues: CASSLSGNEKLFF. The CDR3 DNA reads TGTGCCAGCAGCTTAAGTGGTAATGAAAAACTGTTTTTT.

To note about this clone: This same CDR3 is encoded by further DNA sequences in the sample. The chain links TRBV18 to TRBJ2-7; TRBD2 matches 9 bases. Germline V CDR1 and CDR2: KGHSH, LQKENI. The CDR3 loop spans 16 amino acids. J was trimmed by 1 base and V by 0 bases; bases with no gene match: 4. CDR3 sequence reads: CASSPPSLAGSYEQYF. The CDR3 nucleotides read TGTGCCAGCTCACCACCGAGCCTAGCGGGATCCTACGAGCAGTACTTC.

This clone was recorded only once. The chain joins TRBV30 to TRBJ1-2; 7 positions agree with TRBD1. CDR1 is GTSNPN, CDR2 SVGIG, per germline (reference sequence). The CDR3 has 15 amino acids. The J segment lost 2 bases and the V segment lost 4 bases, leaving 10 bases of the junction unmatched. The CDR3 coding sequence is TGTGCCTGGACCACCATCGACAGGGCAAACTATGGCTACACCTTC. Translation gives CAWTTIDRANYGYTF.

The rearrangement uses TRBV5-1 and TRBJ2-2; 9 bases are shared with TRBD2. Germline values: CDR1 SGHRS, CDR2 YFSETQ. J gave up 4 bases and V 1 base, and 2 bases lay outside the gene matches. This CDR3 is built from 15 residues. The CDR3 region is CASSLSSGGTGELFF. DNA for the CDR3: TGCGCCAGCAGCTTGAGTAGCGGGGGCACCGGGGAGCTGTTTTTT.

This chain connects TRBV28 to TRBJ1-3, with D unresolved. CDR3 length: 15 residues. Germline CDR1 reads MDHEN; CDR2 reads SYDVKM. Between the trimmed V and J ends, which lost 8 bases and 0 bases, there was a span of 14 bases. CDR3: CASRLDPNSGNTIYF. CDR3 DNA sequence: TGTGCCAGCCGGCTGGACCCAAACTCTGGAAACACCATATATTTT.

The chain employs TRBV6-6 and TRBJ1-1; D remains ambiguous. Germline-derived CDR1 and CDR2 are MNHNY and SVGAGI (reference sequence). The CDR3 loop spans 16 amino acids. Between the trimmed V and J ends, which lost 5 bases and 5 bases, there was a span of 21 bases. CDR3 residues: CASSGSGRTAGTEAFF. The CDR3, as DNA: TGTGCCAGCAGTGGGTCAGGACGAACCGCGGGTACTGAAGCTTTCTTT.